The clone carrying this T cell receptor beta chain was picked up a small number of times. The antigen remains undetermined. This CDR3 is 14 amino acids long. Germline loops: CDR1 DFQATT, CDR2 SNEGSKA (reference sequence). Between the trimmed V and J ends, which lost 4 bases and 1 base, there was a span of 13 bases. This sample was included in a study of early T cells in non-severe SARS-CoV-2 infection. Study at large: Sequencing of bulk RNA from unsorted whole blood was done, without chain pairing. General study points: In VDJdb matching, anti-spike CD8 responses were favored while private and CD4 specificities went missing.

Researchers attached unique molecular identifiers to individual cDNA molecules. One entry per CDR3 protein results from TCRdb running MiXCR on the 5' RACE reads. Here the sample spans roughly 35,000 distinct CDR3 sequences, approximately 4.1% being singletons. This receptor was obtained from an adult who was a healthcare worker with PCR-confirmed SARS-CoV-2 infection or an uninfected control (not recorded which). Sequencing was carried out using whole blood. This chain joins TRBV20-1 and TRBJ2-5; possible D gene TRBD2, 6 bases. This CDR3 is CSAIIGSTQETQYF. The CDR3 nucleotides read TGCAGTGCTATTATCGGGAGCACCCAAGAGACCCAGTACTTC.